This TCR beta chain was recorded in a study of cytomegalovirus exposure and HLA in healthy donors. Study-wide results and caveats: It was confirmed in vitro that three of the CMV-associated chains were specific for CMV antigens.

In this sample, this clone turned up a few times. What it binds is unknown. The CDR3 length is 14 residues. Per the germline V gene, CDR1 is SGHRS and CDR2 is YFSETQ. V lost 4 bases to trimming and J lost 4 bases; unmatched junction nucleotides: 3. The study ran its PCR with 60 Vbeta and 13 Jbeta primers. TCRdb's table, derived via immunoSEQ multiplex PCR, lists solely in-frame clones and lacks some. The table includes approximately 140,000 clones, about two thirds detected once. The chain employs TRBV5-1 and TRBJ1-2; the match to TRBD1 covers 11 bases. Specimen: PBMCs. The TCR sequence derives from a woman aged 55-75 years in good health and CMV-seropositive. CDR3 DNA sequence: TGCGCCAGCAGCCCCGGGACAGGGGGCTATGGCTACACCTTC. This translates into CASSPGTGGYGYTF.